This TCR beta chain came from a study of neurological immune-mediated disorders. Unsorted libraries were prepared from 2 million PBMCs that had been stored at -80 C. The table lists this clonotype with many counts. Antigen specificity is unknown. V was clipped by 3 bases and J by 0 bases, with 9 bases between them. There are 15 residues in the CDR3. CDR1 and CDR2 (germline): LNHNV, YYDKDF (reference sequence). The cDNA was generated by 5'RACE with 10-nucleotide random UMIs. One entry per CDR3 protein, called by TCRdb with MiXCR from the 5' RACE reads. The table includes more than 50,000 distinct CDR3 sequences, approximately 5.2% detected once. Findings and limits, study-wide: Expansion of TCR clones was greatest in HTLV-1-associated myelopathy and smallest in multiple sclerosis, where it fell below that of healthy controls.

This chain connects TRBV15 to TRBJ2-1; no firm D call. This TCR was recovered from a woman aged 25 to 39 with multiple sclerosis. The sequencing sample was made of PBMCs. Here the CDR3 DNA reads TGTGCCACCAGCAGGGACCCCAGCTCCTACAATGAGCAGTTCTTC. This codes for CATSRDPSSYNEQFF.